This TCR beta chain was captured by sequencing in a study of OX40 agonist ivuxolimab in advanced cancers. Across the study: Participants could have had prior anti-PD-1, anti-PD-L1 or anti-CTLA-4 therapy, and about 37% had some.

V lost 5 bases, J lost 0 bases, and 17 bases lay in between. This CDR3 is 16 amino acids long. The germline CDR1 and CDR2 sequences are KGHSH and LQKENI. The repertoire was sequenced with immunoSEQ multiplex PCR; TCRdb's copy has only in-frame clones and lacks some. The sample lists 48,000 or so clones, around 80% occurring once. V is TRBV18 and J is TRBJ2-7, with D perhaps given as TRBD1 or TRBD2 (7 bases each). The receptor's source is an adult with an advanced solid tumor such as melanoma, head and neck, liver or kidney cancer. Sequenced material: CD4+ or CD8+ T cells sorted from blood, taken in a trial of the OX40 agonist ivuxolimab. The CDR3 DNA sequence: TGTGCCAGCTCATCTACCCAGGGGGGGAGCTCCTACGAGCAGTACTTC. Residues: CASSSTQGGSSYEQYF.